What follows are 17 T cell receptor beta chains derived from one specimen sequenced in a study of blood T cell repertoires in COVID-19. Some clones are missing from TCRdb's copy, which holds only in-frame ones; the method was immunoSEQ multiplex PCR. Of 200,000 or so clones detected, roughly 79% appear once; the ten largest clones hold 12%. The specimen was peripheral blood. All receptors come from a woman of 80 years or more with COVID-19, enrolled during active disease.

This clone was counted only a few times. The V and J genes are TRBV7-2 and TRBJ2-3, with TRBD1 matching 11 bases. The CDR3 spans 16 residues. The germline V gene encodes CDR1 SGHTA and CDR2 FQGNSA. The V and J ends lost 4 bases and 6 bases, in that order; junction bases with no gene match: 9. As DNA, the CDR3 is TGTGCCAGCAGCTCAAGGACAGGGGGCCTCCCCGATACGCAGTATTTT. Amino acids: CASSSRTGGLPDTQYF.

This clone was seen a few times. This chain uses TRBV12-3 or TRBV12-4 with TRBJ2-1, with D possibly matching TRBD1 (6 bases). The ends were cut back, 5 bases at V and 9 bases at J, with 11 bases in the middle. CDR3 length: 12 residues. CDR3 sequence reads: CASSPTGGEQFF. The CDR3 DNA is TGTGCCAGCAGTCCGACAGGAGGTGAGCAGTTCTTC.

V and J are TRBV5-1 and TRBJ1-1, with D possibly being TRBD1 (5 bases). Trimming pared 6 bases from V and 4 bases from J, leaving 10 bases between. CDR1 is SGHRS and CDR2 is YFSETQ in the germline V gene. The CDR3 consists of 12 residues. CDR3 sequence reads: CASTTGGTEAFF. The CDR3, as DNA: TGCGCCAGCACAACGGGGGGCACTGAAGCTTTCTTT.

The chain employs TRBV4-3 and TRBJ2-3; D might be TRBD2 (5 bases). CDR1 and CDR2 from the germline V gene are LGHNA and YSLEER. Trimming cost V 4 bases and J 1 base, with 15 bases left between them. This CDR3 has 16 amino acids. The CDR3 DNA reads as TGCGCCAGCAGCCGCTATTCGCTAGCCGGCACAGATACGCAGTATTTT. Translation gives CASSRYSLAGTDTQYF.

The rearrangement uses TRBV24-1 and TRBJ1-2; D gene ambiguous. Germline CDR1 and CDR2: KGHDR and SFDVKD. V lost 2 bases to trimming and J lost 4 bases, with 7 bases between them. The CDR3 loop spans 13 amino acids. The DNA for the CDR3 is TGTGCCACCAGTGATTCATACTCCTATGGCTACACCTTC. This encodes CATSDSYSYGYTF.

The chain couples TRBV4-1 to TRBJ2-3; 7 bases fit TRBD2. The V segment lost 3 bases and the J segment 4 bases; nucleotides outside the gene matches: 7. CDR3 size: 15 residues. CDR1 and CDR2 (germline): MGHRA, YSYEKL. The CDR3 nucleotides are TGCGCCAGCAGCCATTTAGCGGGTACGTCAGATACGCAGTATTTT. Protein: CASSHLAGTSDTQYF.

This clone was found once. The V and J genes are TRBV28 and TRBJ1-3; the D is unclear. Germline CDR1 MDHEN, CDR2 SYDVKM. The CDR3 has 14 residues. V was cut by 9 bases and J by 2 bases, with 14 bases left in between. Written as DNA, the CDR3 is TGTGCCAGTTGTCCGCCAGTCACTGGAAACACCATATATTTT. Its translation: CASCPPVTGNTIYF.

This rearrangement joins TRBV28 to TRBJ2-1; 12 bases map to TRBD2. CDR3 length: 15 amino acids. Germline loops: CDR1 MDHEN, CDR2 SYDVKM. Unmatched junction bases numbered 5, after V lost 3 bases and J lost 8 bases. This chain's CDR3 is CASSFLAGGPDEQFF. The DNA of the CDR3 is TGTGCCAGCAGTTTTCTAGCGGGGGGGCCCGATGAGCAGTTCTTC.

The chain carries TRBV3-1 (or the pseudogene TRBV3-2) and TRBJ2-3; 11 nucleotides line up with TRBD2. From germline, CDR1 is LGHDT and CDR2 YNNKEL (reference sequence). CDR3 size: 20 residues. Losses at the gene ends were 1 base for V and 3 bases for J; bases not matched to a gene: 15. The CDR3 DNA follows: TGTGCCAGCAGCCAAGCTTCCGGTAGCGGGAGGGCCTGGGCAACAGATACGCAGTATTTT. This translates into CASSQASGSGRAWATDTQYF.

This chain uses TRBV5-6 with TRBJ1-4, with 10 nucleotides matching TRBD1. The CDR3 runs to 15 residues. CDR1 and CDR2 (germline): SGHDT, YYEEEE. The V segment lost 4 bases and the J segment 0 bases; nucleotides outside the gene matches: 0. CDR3 loop: CASSGTGATNEKLFF. The CDR3 region has the DNA TGTGCCAGCAGCGGGACAGGGGCAACTAATGAAAAACTGTTTTTT.

The chain is built from TRBV19 and TRBJ2-3, with 13 bases lining up with TRBD2. The V and J ends lost 2 bases and 5 bases, in that order; junction bases with no gene match: 10. The CDR3 spans 18 residues. The V gene's germline CDR1 is LNHDA and CDR2 SQIVND (reference sequence). The CDR3 DNA reads TGTGCCAGTAGTATACCCCTAACTAGCGGGAGGGCCGGAGATACGCAGTATTTT. It encodes CASSIPLTSGRAGDTQYF.

The rearrangement joins TRBV7-2 to TRBJ2-7; 14 bases match TRBD2. In germline, CDR1 is SGHTA, CDR2 FQGNSA. V lost 1 base, J lost 3 bases, and 2 bases stayed unmatched. The CDR3 runs 16 residues. The CDR3 sequence is CASSLEGTSGSYEQYF. CDR3 DNA sequence: TGTGCCAGCAGCTTAGAGGGGACTAGCGGGAGCTACGAGCAGTACTTC. Drawing the rest from reference TRBV7-2 and TRBJ2-7, the complete variable domain is GAGVSQSPSNKVTEKGKDVELRCDPISGHTALYWYRQSLGQGLEFLIYFQGNSAPDKSGLPSDRFSAERTGGSVSTLTIQRTQQEDSAVYLCASSLEGTSGSYEQYFGPGTRLTVT.

This sequence joins TRBV5-1 and TRBJ2-7; 9 bases are a match to TRBD1. The germline V gene encodes CDR1 SGHRS and CDR2 YFSETQ. The CDR3 spans 14 residues. With V trimmed by 3 bases and J by 4 bases, 5 bases remained unmatched. CDR3 DNA: TGCGCCAGCAGCTCGCGCGGACAGGGGTACGAGCAGTACTTC. Amino acids: CASSSRGQGYEQYF.

The V and J genes are TRBV29-1 and TRBJ1-2; weak D call: TRBD1 (6 bases). V was pared by 1 base and J by 4 bases, with 7 bases between. The CDR3 has 12 amino acids. CDR1 SQVTM and CDR2 ANQGSEA come from the germline V gene. Here the CDR3 reads CSVEGTAYGYTF. The CDR3 bases are TGCAGCGTTGAAGGGACAGCCTATGGCTACACCTTC. Full variable domain (missing parts from reference TRBV29-1 and TRBJ1-2): SAVISQKPSRDICQRGTSLTIQCQVDSQVTMMFWYRQQPGQSLTLIATANQGSEATYESGFVIDKFPISRPNLTFSTLTVSNMSPEDSSIYLCSVEGTAYGYTFGSGTRLTVV.

The gene calls are TRBV5-1 and TRBJ2-3; a possible D gene is TRBD2 (7 bases). Looked up from germline, CDR1 is SGHRS and CDR2 is YFSETQ. Trimming cost V 3 bases and J 0 bases, with 17 bases left between them. This CDR3 has 17 amino acids. The CDR3 loop is CASSWQGGGTSTDTQYF. CDR3 coding DNA: TGCGCCAGCAGCTGGCAGGGAGGGGGAACTAGCACAGATACGCAGTATTTT.

This clone was seen a single time. The J gene is TRBJ2-1, the V gene TRBV15, with D possibly being TRBD1 (5 bases). The germline V gene encodes CDR1 LNHNV and CDR2 YYDKDF (reference sequence). The V end lost 9 bases, the J end lost 6 bases, and 12 bases lay between the germline ends. The CDR3 runs 12 residues. The DNA of the CDR3 is TGTGCCACGTGGGGCCGAGTCAATGAGCAGTTCTTC. This codes for CATWGRVNEQFF.

The chain links TRBV3-1 (or the pseudogene TRBV3-2) to TRBJ1-2; D remains unclear. Germline CDR1 is LGHDT and CDR2 is YNNKEL (reference sequence). The CDR3 is 12 amino acids. V was cut by 5 bases and J by 3 bases, with 7 bases left in between. The CDR3 reads CASSAADYGYTF. In DNA form, the CDR3 reads TGTGCCAGCAGCGCCGCGGACTATGGCTACACCTTC.